Listed below are T cell receptor beta chains from one sample, sequenced in a study of cytomegalovirus exposure and HLA in healthy donors. Clones were sequenced by immunoSEQ multiplex PCR, and TCRdb holds only the in-frame ones, with some missing. The sample has some 100,000 clones, under 85% seen once. The sequenced sample was PBMCs. The receptors stem from a man aged 40-50 years in good health and CMV-seropositive. CDR3s include the opening cysteine and the closing phenylalanine or tryptophan. D genes are given only for firm matches. Clone size is given for some rows only: seen once, a few or many times, or a class if the clone is expanded.

D: -; V: TRBV7-2; size: -; J: TRBJ2-5; DNA: TGTGCCAGCAGCTTAGCACAGGGTAAAGAGACCCAGTACTTC; CDR3: CASSLAQGKETQYF
D: TRBD1; V: TRBV11-1; size: once; J: TRBJ2-1; DNA: TGTGCCAGCAGCCCGAATCAACCGGGACAGGGGAATGAGCAGTTCTTC; CDR3: CASSPNQPGQGNEQFF
D: TRBD2; V: TRBV18; size: -; J: TRBJ2-1; DNA: TGTGCCAGCTCACCACCGGGAGGGATGGACAATGAGCAGTTCTTC; CDR3: CASSPPGGMDNEQFF
D: TRBD2; V: TRBV7-8; size: few; J: TRBJ2-1; DNA: TGTGCCAGCAGCTATACTCGGACTAGCGGGGGGTATCCCTACAATGAGCAGTTCTTC; CDR3: CASSYTRTSGGYPYNEQFF
D: TRBD1; V: TRBV5-8; size: once; J: TRBJ2-7; DNA: TGTGCCAGCAGCTTGATGGTGGCTCCCGGGACAGCTATCGGCGGGGAGCAGTACTTC; CDR3: CASSLMVAPGTAIGGEQYF
D: -; V: TRBV18; size: -; J: TRBJ2-3; DNA: TGTGCCAGCTCACCACGACAAGCGCAGTATTTT; CDR3: CASSPRQAQYF
D: TRBD1; V: TRBV5-6; size: -; J: TRBJ1-1; DNA: TGTGCCAGCAGCGGGGACAGGAACACTGAAGCTTTCTTT; CDR3: CASSGDRNTEAFF
D: -; V: TRBV6-4; size: -; J: TRBJ2-3; DNA: TGTGCCAGCAGTGAGGGCGAGACGGCAGATACGCAGTATTTT; CDR3: CASSEGETADTQYF
D: TRBD1; V: TRBV5-1; size: -; J: TRBJ1-2; DNA: TGCGCCGGACCGGGACAGCCCGAAACCTTC; CDR3: CAGPGQPETF
D: -; V: TRBV4-3; size: -; J: TRBJ2-7; DNA: TGCGCCAGCAGCCAAGTTAGAACAGCCAGCTCCTACGAGCAGTACTTC; CDR3: CASSQVRTASSYEQYF
D: -; V: TRBV19; size: once; J: TRBJ1-2; DNA: TGTGCCAGTACCGACTTGAGGGGCTACACCTTC; CDR3: CASTDLRGYTF
D: -; V: TRBV18; size: -; J: TRBJ2-7; DNA: TGTGCCAGCTCACCCCGGCAGGGGAGCAACTACGAGCAGTACTTC; CDR3: CASSPRQGSNYEQYF
D: TRBD2; V: TRBV9; size: -; J: TRBJ2-2; DNA: TGTGCCAGCAACTACGGGGGCTGGCGGGGGGCCACCGGGGAGCTGTTTTTT; CDR3: CASNYGGWRGATGELFF
D: -; V: TRBV2; size: -; J: TRBJ2-4; DNA: TGTGCCAGCAGTGAAGACCAGGGGGCCAAAAACATTCAGTACTTC; CDR3: CASSEDQGAKNIQYF
D: TRBD1; V: TRBV27; size: -; J: TRBJ1-1; DNA: TGTGCCAGCAGTTCCTGGACAGGGACTGAAGCTTTCTTT; CDR3: CASSSWTGTEAFF
D: -; V: TRBV21-1; size: -; J: TRBJ2-7; DNA: TGTGCCAGCAGCCGACGCCTGGAGCGCGAGCAGTACTTC; CDR3: CASSRRLEREQYF
D: -; V: TRBV25-1; size: -; J: TRBJ2-7; DNA: TGTGCCAGCAGTGTTCCGGACAGCGTTTCATCCTACGAGCAGTACTTC; CDR3: CASSVPDSVSSYEQYF
D: -; V: TRBV5-1; size: -; J: TRBJ1-5; DNA: TGCGCCAGCAGCTTGGGCGGGGTGAATCAGCCCCAGCATTTT; CDR3: CASSLGGVNQPQHF
D: -; V: TRBV5-5; size: -; J: TRBJ2-5; DNA: TGTGCCAGCAGCTGGGCCAGCCCTTTAGTGACCCAGTACTTC; CDR3: CASSWASPLVTQYF
D: -; V: TRBV30; size: -; J: TRBJ1-2; DNA: TGTGCCTGGAGTACGGTGGAGGGACGGTTCTATGGCTACACCTTC; CDR3: CAWSTVEGRFYGYTF
D: -; V: TRBV27; size: -; J: TRBJ2-3; DNA: TGTGCCAGCAGTGAGACGGGGGATGCCCCAGATACGCAGTATTTT; CDR3: CASSETGDAPDTQYF
D: -; V: TRBV9; size: once; J: TRBJ1-3; DNA: TGTGCCAGCAGCGTAGTGGGAGGGAGTCATAGCTCTGGAAACACCATATATTTT; CDR3: CASSVVGGSHSSGNTIYF
D: TRBD1; V: TRBV19; size: once; J: TRBJ2-7; DNA: TGTGCCAGCTCCGGGACAGGGCGGTACGAGCAGTACTTC; CDR3: CASSGTGRYEQYF
D: TRBD1; V: TRBV7-2; size: few; J: TRBJ1-1; DNA: TGTGCCAGCAGTTTAAGGACAGGGGACACTGAAGCTTTCTTT; CDR3: CASSLRTGDTEAFF
D: -; V: TRBV7-3; size: -; J: TRBJ2-3; DNA: TGTGCCAGCAGATATGCCCGGGATACGCAGTATTTT; CDR3: CASRYARDTQYF
D: -; V: TRBV9; size: -; J: TRBJ1-6; DNA: TGTGCCAGCAGCGGCTGGGACACCTATTCACCCCTCCACTTT; CDR3: CASSGWDTYSPLHF
D: TRBD1; V: TRBV19; size: -; J: TRBJ2-7; DNA: TGTGCCAGTAGTACGGGACAGGGAAGGTACGAGCAGTACTTC; CDR3: CASSTGQGRYEQYF
D: -; V: TRBV27; size: -; J: TRBJ2-1; DNA: TGTGCCAGCAGCCAGAGTTCCCGGACTTTCTCCTACAATGAGCAGTTCTTC; CDR3: CASSQSSRTFSYNEQFF
D: TRBD1; V: TRBV10-3; size: -; J: TRBJ1-5; DNA: TGTGCCATCAGTGAGTCAGGCGGGACAGGCAGTTATCAGCCCCAGCATTTT; CDR3: CAISESGGTGSYQPQHF
D: TRBD1; V: TRBV30; size: -; J: TRBJ2-2; DNA: TGTGCCTGGAGTGCCCCAGGGGGCTGGAACACCGGGGAGCTGTTTTTT; CDR3: CAWSAPGGWNTGELFF
D: TRBD1; V: TRBV5-8; size: -; J: TRBJ1-5; DNA: TGTGCCAGCAGCCGACACGGGACAGTTCAGCCCCAGCATTTT; CDR3: CASSRHGTVQPQHF
D: -; V: TRBV6-5; size: few; J: TRBJ1-5; DNA: TGTGCCAGCAGCACACAGCCTGATAGCAATCAGCCCCAGCATTTT; CDR3: CASSTQPDSNQPQHF
D: -; V: TRBV5-4; size: -; J: TRBJ1-3; DNA: TGTGCCAGCAGCCCGGGGAGGGGAAACACCATATATTTT; CDR3: CASSPGRGNTIYF
D: -; V: TRBV4-1; size: -; J: TRBJ1-2; DNA: TGCGCCAGCAGCCAAGACGGCGGCGGTAACTATGGCTACACCTTC; CDR3: CASSQDGGGNYGYTF
D: TRBD1; V: TRBV19; size: few; J: TRBJ2-5; DNA: TGTGCCAGTAGTACATACAGGGGGCGAGAGACCCAGTACTTC; CDR3: CASSTYRGRETQYF
D: -; V: TRBV19; size: -; J: TRBJ1-1; DNA: TGTGCCAGTACCAGAGGAAGAGACACTGAAGCTTTCTTT; CDR3: CASTRGRDTEAFF
D: TRBD1; V: TRBV30; size: few; J: TRBJ1-2; DNA: TGTGCCTGGAGTGTAAGAGACAGGGGTGGCGCCGGGGGGTACACCTTC; CDR3: CAWSVRDRGGAGGYTF
D: TRBD1; V: TRBV6-5; size: -; J: TRBJ1-2; DNA: TGTGCCAGCAAAGGGACAGGGCGGGGTCCAGGCTACACCTTC; CDR3: CASKGTGRGPGYTF
D: -; V: TRBV7-2; size: -; J: TRBJ1-4; DNA: TGTGCCAGCAGCCCGGGACAACCAACTAATGAAAAACTGTTTTTT; CDR3: CASSPGQPTNEKLFF
D: -; V: TRBV4-1; size: -; J: TRBJ1-5; DNA: TGCGCCAGCAGCTTGCAGGGCGAGGGCAATCAGCCCCAGCATTTT; CDR3: CASSLQGEGNQPQHF
D: TRBD1; V: TRBV7-9; size: once; J: TRBJ2-2; DNA: TGTGCCAGCAGCCTAATAGGACAGGGTCGAACCGGGGAGCTGTTTTTT; CDR3: CASSLIGQGRTGELFF
D: -; V: TRBV7-6; size: few; J: TRBJ1-6; DNA: TGTGCCAGCAGCTTAAAAATGCGGGGTGGTAGGAATTCACCCCTCCACTTT; CDR3: CASSLKMRGGRNSPLHF
D: -; V: TRBV7-9; size: -; J: TRBJ2-7; DNA: TGTGCCAGCAGCTTACAGGGAGGCGAGCAGTACTTC; CDR3: CASSLQGGEQYF
D: -; V: TRBV29-1; size: once; J: TRBJ2-7; DNA: TGCAGCGGCGGAGCAGGGGACCACTACGAGCAGTACTTC; CDR3: CSGGAGDHYEQYF
D: -; V: TRBV4-1; size: -; J: TRBJ2-7; DNA: TGTGCCAGCAGCCAAGTCCCGGACACCTCCTACGAGCAGTACTTC; CDR3: CASSQVPDTSYEQYF
D: -; V: TRBV7-2; size: -; J: TRBJ2-4; DNA: TGTGCCAGCAGCTCTCGGGACAATAAAAACATTCAGTACTTC; CDR3: CASSSRDNKNIQYF
D: TRBD2; V: TRBV7-2; size: -; J: TRBJ2-4; DNA: TGTGCCAGCAGCTTAGACTACAGCGGGGTTTGGAAAAACATTCAGTACTTC; CDR3: CASSLDYSGVWKNIQYF
D: TRBD1; V: TRBV2; size: -; J: TRBJ1-5; DNA: TGTGCCAGCAGCAAGGACAGGCAGCCCCAGCATTTT; CDR3: CASSKDRQPQHF
D: -; V: TRBV27; size: once; J: TRBJ2-7; DNA: TGTGCCAGCAGTTTTGACAGGTGGGGAAGCTCCTACGAGCAGTACTTC; CDR3: CASSFDRWGSSYEQYF
D: -; V: TRBV5-1; size: -; J: TRBJ1-1; DNA: TGCGCCAGCAGCTTGGTCGTCACAGCGAACACTGAAGCTTTCTTT; CDR3: CASSLVVTANTEAFF
D: -; V: TRBV5-1; size: once; J: TRBJ1-4; DNA: TGCGCCAGCAAGCCGGGACAAAGACTCGCGGGTAGTGAAAAACTGTTTTTT; CDR3: CASKPGQRLAGSEKLFF
D: -; V: TRBV28; size: -; J: TRBJ2-2; DNA: TGTGCCAGCAGTTCATTAGCGGCCCTCTGGGAGCTGTTTTTT; CDR3: CASSSLAALWELFF
D: TRBD1; V: TRBV28; size: -; J: TRBJ1-1; DNA: TGTGCCAGCAGCTACCACATCTCGGACAGGAAAGCTTTCTTT; CDR3: CASSYHISDRKAFF
D: TRBD1; V: TRBV6-5; size: -; J: TRBJ2-1; DNA: TGTGCCAGCAGTAGGACAGGGGGCGGATATGAGCAGTTCTTC; CDR3: CASSRTGGGYEQFF
D: -; V: TRBV5-5; size: few; J: TRBJ2-7; DNA: TGTGCCAGCAGCTTGCGACCAGACATCACCTACGAGCAGTACTTC; CDR3: CASSLRPDITYEQYF